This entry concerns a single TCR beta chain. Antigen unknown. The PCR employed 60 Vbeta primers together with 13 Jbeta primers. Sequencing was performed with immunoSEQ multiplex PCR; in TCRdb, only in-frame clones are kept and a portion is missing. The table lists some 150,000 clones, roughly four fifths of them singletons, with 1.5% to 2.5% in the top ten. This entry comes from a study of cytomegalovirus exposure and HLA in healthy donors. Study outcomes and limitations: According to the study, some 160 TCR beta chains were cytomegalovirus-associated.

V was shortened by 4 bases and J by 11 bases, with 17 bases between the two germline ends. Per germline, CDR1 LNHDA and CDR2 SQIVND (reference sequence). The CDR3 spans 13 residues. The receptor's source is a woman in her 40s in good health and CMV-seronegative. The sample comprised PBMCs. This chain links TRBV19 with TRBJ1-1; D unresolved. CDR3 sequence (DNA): TGTGCCAGTAGTACCTTAAATATGCTAGAGGCTTTCTTT. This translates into CASSTLNMLEAFF.